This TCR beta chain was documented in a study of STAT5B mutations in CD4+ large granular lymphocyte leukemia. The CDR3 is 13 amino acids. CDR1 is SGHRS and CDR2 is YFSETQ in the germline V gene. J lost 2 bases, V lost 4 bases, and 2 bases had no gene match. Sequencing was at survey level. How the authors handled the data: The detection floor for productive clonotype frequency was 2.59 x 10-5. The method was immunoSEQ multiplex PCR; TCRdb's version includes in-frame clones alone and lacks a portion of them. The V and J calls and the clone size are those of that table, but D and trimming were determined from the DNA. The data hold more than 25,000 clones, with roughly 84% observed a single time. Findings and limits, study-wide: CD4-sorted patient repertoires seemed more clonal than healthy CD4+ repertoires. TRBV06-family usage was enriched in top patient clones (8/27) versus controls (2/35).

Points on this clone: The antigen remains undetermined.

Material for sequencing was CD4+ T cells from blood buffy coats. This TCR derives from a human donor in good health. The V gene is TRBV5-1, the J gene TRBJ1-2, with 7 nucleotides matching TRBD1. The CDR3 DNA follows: TGCGCCAGCAGCCTGGGACAGAACTATGGCTACACCTTC. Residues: CASSLGQNYGYTF.